These 10 T cell receptor beta chains were all obtained from the same sample, sequenced in a study of blood T cells in healthy people across ages. Alongside a J-beta primer mix, a sample-barcoded 5' primer served in a second PCR lasting roughly 7 to 11 cycles. TCRdb itself ran the 5' RACE reads through MiXCR, one entry per CDR3 protein. The sample lists hundreds of thousands of distinct CDR3 sequences, 35% to 40% seen once, with 10% to 15% in the top ten. The sequencing input was blood. These receptor sequences come from a man aged 18-30 years in good health.

This clonotype was seen many times. The rearrangement uses TRBV20-1 and TRBJ2-7; the D is unclear. Germline V gene data show CDR1 as DFQATT and CDR2 as SNEGSKA (reference sequence). This CDR3 contains 14 residues. The CDR3 sequence is CPGPQYWPPYEQYF. The CDR3 nucleotides read TGCCCCGGACCCCAATACTGGCCCCCCTACGAGCAGTACTTC.

This chain joins TRBV10-3 and TRBJ2-4, with D perhaps given as TRBD1 or TRBD2 (7 bases each). The CDR3 consists of 16 residues. Germline assignment: CDR1 ENHRY and CDR2 SYGVKD. With 6 bases removed from V and 2 bases from J, the gap between germline ends came to 17 bases. CDR3 residues: CAISVTGEGTKNIQYF. In DNA, the CDR3 is TGTGCCATCAGCGTTACAGGGGAGGGAACCAAAAACATTCAGTACTTC.

This clonotype was counted ten times or more. This chain joins TRBV2 and TRBJ2-5; possibly TRBD2 for D (6 bases). This CDR3 has 16 amino acids. The V end was cut by 4 bases, the J end by 0 bases, with 15 bases between. Germline V lookup: CDR1 SNHLY, CDR2 FYNNEI. The CDR3 spells CASSGFVRGYQETQYF. For the CDR3, the DNA is TGTGCCAGCAGTGGGTTTGTTCGGGGGTACCAAGAGACCCAGTACTTC.

As for this clonotype: Compared with germline, one end of the junction differs, possibly owing to a read error. The gene calls are TRBV13 and TRBJ1-5; D ambiguous. The CDR3 is 16 residues long. CDR1 is PRHDT, CDR2 FYEKMQ, per germline (reference sequence). In DNA, the CDR3 is TGTGCCGGCAGCTTAGCCGGCCAGCATAGCAATCAGCCCCAGCATTTT. It codes for CAGSLAGQHSNQPQHF.

The sample holds a few counts of this clonotype. The rearrangement joins TRBV7-9 to TRBJ2-5, with 9 nucleotides matching TRBD2. J lost 7 bases, V lost 5 bases, and 8 bases had no gene match. Germline V gene data show CDR1 as SEHNR and CDR2 as FQNEAQ (reference sequence). This CDR3 spans 14 amino acids. In DNA form, the CDR3 reads TGTGCCAGCAGCCCCGGGACTAGCTCTGGGACCCAGTACTTC. Translating gives CASSPGTSSGTQYF.

This chain connects TRBV3-1 to TRBJ2-4, with 7 bases matching TRBD1. The CDR3 extends over 15 amino acids. CDR1 is LGHDT, CDR2 YNNKEL, per germline (reference sequence). V shed 3 bases and J 2 bases; nucleotides not matched to a gene: 4. CDR3 amino acids: CASSHTQGSKNIQYF. The CDR3 DNA follows: TGTGCCAGCAGCCACACACAGGGGTCCAAAAACATTCAGTACTTC.

The chain has TRBV4-1 and TRBJ1-5; TRBD1 is a possible D gene (5 bases). This CDR3 is built from 13 residues. Trimming removed 6 bases at V and 6 bases at J, with 12 bases between. The germline V gene encodes CDR1 MGHRA and CDR2 YSYEKL. CDR3 loop: CASSDSLGQPQHF. In DNA, the CDR3 is TGCGCCAGCAGTGACAGTCTGGGTCAGCCCCAGCATTTT.

This clonotype was found many times. The chain couples TRBV7-8 to TRBJ2-3; D unclear. This CDR3 comprises 10 residues. In germline, CDR1 is SGHVS, CDR2 FQNEAQ. Trimming left V 8 bases short and J 2 bases short, with 2 bases between. The CDR3 DNA reads as TGTGCCAGCGCCACAGATACGCAGTATTTT. It yields the protein CASATDTQYF. The variable domain in full, with the rest retrieved from reference TRBV7-8 and TRBJ2-3, is GAGVSQSPRYKVAKRGQDVALRCDPISGHVSLFWYQQALGQGPEFLTYFQNEAQLDKSGLPSDRFFAERPEGSVSTLKIQRTQQEDSAVYLCASATDTQYFGPGTRLTVL.

This clonotype was recorded a few times. The V call is TRBV4-3, the J call TRBJ1-5; D remains ambiguous. V was trimmed by 0 bases and J by 2 bases, leaving 20 bases between them. Looked up from germline, CDR1 is LGHNA and CDR2 is YSLEER. The CDR3 length is 19 residues. The CDR3, as DNA: TGCGCCAGCAGCCAAGATCCGGGCGGCTCCCGTGTCGGCAATCAGCCCCAGCATTTT. It yields the protein CASSQDPGGSRVGNQPQHF.

The rearrangement links TRBV12-3 or TRBV12-4 to TRBJ1-5; D unclear. This CDR3 has 15 amino acids. The V and J ends lost 7 bases and 6 bases respectively, with 19 bases between them. CDR3 sequence: CASTKGPGLGQPQHF. The CDR3 nucleotides are TGTGCCAGCACCAAAGGGCCGGGTTTAGGTCAGCCCCAGCATTTT.